Presented here are 8 T cell receptor beta chains from one specimen sequenced in a study of cytotoxic CD8 clonotypes in ibrutinib-treated CLL. The repertoire was sequenced with immunoSEQ multiplex PCR; TCRdb's copy has only in-frame clones and lacks some. The sample has some 200,000 clones; about three quarters are singletons. The source material was PBMCs, sampled after 12 months of ibrutinib treatment. Source of these receptors: a human donor with chronic lymphocytic leukemia.

V is TRBV30 and J is TRBJ1-4, with D possibly TRBD1 on 5 matching bases. This CDR3 is built from 13 residues. Germline CDR1 GTSNPN, CDR2 SVGIG (reference sequence). V was trimmed by 2 bases and J by 13 bases, leaving 17 bases between them. The CDR3 here is CAWSKQEVGLLFF. CDR3 coding DNA: TGTGCCTGGAGTAAACAGGAGGTCGGTTTACTGTTTTTT.

This clone was detected once. The chain combines TRBV7-9 with TRBJ2-1, with D perhaps TRBD1 or TRBD2 (6 bases each). This CDR3 spans 14 amino acids. Trimming cost V 5 bases and J 4 bases, with 12 bases left between them. Looked up from germline, CDR1 is SEHNR and CDR2 is FQNEAQ (reference sequence). This CDR3 is CASSGIGGYNEQFF. The CDR3 DNA follows: TGTGCCAGCAGCGGGATAGGGGGGTACAATGAGCAGTTCTTC.

J is TRBJ2-5 and V is TRBV27; D possibly corresponds to TRBD1 (6 bases). This CDR3 has 14 amino acids. The germline V gene encodes CDR1 MNHEY and CDR2 SMNVEV (reference sequence). Trimming removed 4 bases at V and 7 bases at J, with 16 bases between. DNA of the CDR3: TGTGCCAGCAGTTCATCATCAGGGGCGGGGACCCAGTACTTC. Encoded protein: CASSSSSGAGTQYF.

V and J are TRBV30 and TRBJ2-5; no clear D. Trimming took 1 base from V and 5 from J, leaving 11 bases between them. The length of the CDR3 is 13 residues. Germline values: CDR1 GTSNPN, CDR2 SVGIG (reference sequence). The CDR3 sequence is CAWSADDRETQYF. As DNA, the CDR3 is TGTGCCTGGAGTGCAGACGATCGTGAGACCCAGTACTTC. Based on the CDR3 plus reference TRBV30 and TRBJ2-5, the full variable domain is SQTIHQWPATLVQPVGSPLSLECTVEGTSNPNLYWYRQAAGRGLQLLFYSVGIGQISSEVPQNLSASRPQDRQFILSSKKLLLSDSGFYLCAWSADDRETQYFGPGTRLLVL.

The V and J genes are TRBV7-3 and TRBJ1-1, with D uncertain. The CDR3 runs to 13 residues. V was cut by 2 bases and J by 2 bases, with 6 bases left in between. Germline CDR1 SGHTA, CDR2 FQGTGA. The CDR3 DNA reads as TGTGCCAGCAGCTTAGATAGCAACACTGAAGCTTTCTTT. Translated, it gives CASSLDSNTEAFF.

The V and J genes are TRBV7-9 and TRBJ2-3; D is ambiguous. The CDR3 contains 13 residues. Germline V CDR1 and CDR2: SEHNR, FQNEAQ (reference sequence). V lost 0 bases and J lost 6, with 7 bases in between. The CDR3 nucleotides read TGTGCCAGCAGCTTAGCTGGGCCTGATACGCAGTATTTT. Amino acids: CASSLAGPDTQYF.

The chain has TRBV2 and TRBJ1-5; D is uncertain. The CDR3 runs 15 residues. V was cut by 4 bases and J by 6 bases, with 16 bases left in between. Germline lookup yields CDR1 SNHLY and CDR2 FYNNEI. For the CDR3, the DNA is TGTGCCAGCAGTGCCACGACGATGGGTATTCAGCCCCAGCATTTT. This codes for CASSATTMGIQPQHF.

V is TRBV5-1 and J is TRBJ2-7; D uncertain. Germline values: CDR1 SGHRS, CDR2 YFSETQ. This CDR3 spans 12 amino acids. Trimming pared 4 bases from V and 6 bases from J, leaving 11 bases between. CDR3 residues: CASSVTPLEQYF. CDR3 coding DNA: TGCGCCAGCAGCGTCACCCCTCTCGAGCAGTACTTC.